This TCR beta chain was captured by sequencing in a study of blood T cell repertoires in COVID-19. This clone was seen only a few times. Produced via immunoSEQ multiplex PCR; TCRdb's table is partial and in-frame only. The sample gives about 98,000 clones, approximately 80% of which show up once; 4.1% is in the top ten. The CDR3 runs 14 residues. Per germline, CDR1 MNHEY and CDR2 SVGAGI. The J segment lost 4 bases and the V segment lost 6 bases, leaving 7 bases of the junction unmatched. Material for sequencing was peripheral blood. This chain joins TRBV6-5 and TRBJ1-2, with 8 bases lining up with TRBD1. The clonotype comes from a man aged 55 to 69 with acute or convalescent COVID-19. CDR3 nucleotides: TGTGCCAGCAGAAGAGACAGGGGACTCTATGGCTACACCTTC. Translation: CASRRDRGLYGYTF.